This T cell receptor (beta chain) was profiled in a study of blood T cells in healthy people across ages (dated by TCRdb to the mid-2010s). For the study in its entirety: In model experiments, roughly one uniquely barcoded TCR beta cDNA molecule per two T cells was captured by template switching. Donors of different ages were randomly distributed across sequencing lanes to avoid experimental bias. The study analyzed two additional independent replicas of 1 million unique cDNA reads from the same blood draw for two donors, one aged 18 to 29 and one aged 80 or older. Using deep sequencing normalized with unique cDNA molecular identifiers, the study measured how TCR beta repertoire diversity changes with age. Four age groups were formed from the donors: young (average around 15 years), middle-aged (approximately 40), aged (roughly 59) and long-lived (around 82). What the study reported, not specific to this receptor: Observed TCR beta diversity correlated strongly with the percentage of naive T cells measured by flow cytometry. Compared with the aged group, more naive CD4+ T cells, fewer expanded clones and increased TCR diversity were shown by the long-lived group, suggesting age selection. Donor CMV infection status was unknown, potentially confounding age-related changes in expanded clonotypes. Observed TCR beta diversity per million T cells fell roughly linearly with age, and a significant reduction was already apparent by age around 40. Estimates of total diversity from one million sequenced T cells were regarded as lower bounds and underestimates. Because profiling used bulk unsorted PBMCs, naive and antigen-experienced compartments could not be compared conclusively.

As to this clonotype: The target of this receptor is not known. Nothing much larger sits one base from this clone, and base qualities are not available.

The donors were roughly 40 Caucasian individuals from Russia, aged about 6 to 95 years, who were systemically healthy. Around 9.7 milliliters of peripheral blood were collected from each donor into EDTA-treated Vacutainer tubes. Ficoll-Paque density-gradient centrifugation was used to isolate PBMCs, with at least 6 million obtained per sample. Total RNA was extracted from PBMCs with Trizol reagent, with at least 5.5 micrograms obtained per sample. For every donor, an aliquot of PBMCs went through flow cytometry to measure the percentages of naive CD45RAhigh/CD27high T cells. The CDR3 starts with the cysteine, ends with the phenylalanine, and has 13 residues. Solely the CDR3 DNA is kept, with 39 bases framed from the first base. The junction carries 17 bases between V and J, which are trimmed by 3 bases and 11 bases respectively. In the germline V gene, CDR1 corresponds to SGHRS and CDR2 to YFSETQ.

The library came from 5' RACE. The reads were generated on an Illumina HiSeq 2500. A second PCR of roughly 7 to 11 cycles was performed with a sample-barcoded 5' primer and a J-beta primer mix. A template-switch 5' adaptor carrying 12 random nucleotides introduced a unique molecular identifier onto each TCR beta cDNA molecule. Each sample yielded at least 3 million CDR3-containing paired-end reads. All of the RNA was converted into first-strand cDNA using the Mint cDNA synthesis kit, with a TRBC-specific oligonucleotide serving as the primer. After uracil-DNA glycosylase treatment, a first 18-cycle PCR used universal primers M1SS and BC2_uni_R on all cDNA. Concerning the study's data processing: For normalization, 1 million high-quality reads were randomly selected from each sample, with every read carrying a distinct molecular identifier. Instead of being binned into consensus sequences, reads that shared molecular identifiers were thrown out. MiTCR, run with a Q25 quality threshold and the strictest error-elimination algorithm, handled CDR3 identification, clonotype clustering and error correction. Lower-bound total TCR beta diversity was estimated with a nonparametric unseen species model using Euler transformation. TCRdb passed the public sequencing reads through fastp at Q25 and MiXCR, retaining productive beta sequences. Every entry covers one CDR3 protein and lists the most common genes and DNA from its rows. Clone size and V and J calls follow TCRdb, not the original study. Present in this sample are 700,000 to 900,000 distinct CDR3 sequences, approximately 55% of which were seen just once. Of the sample, around 41% is held by the ten largest clones.

This sequence was found in an older man in good health. This receptor chain uses TRBV5-1 and TRBJ2-5; the D gene assignment is ambiguous. The sequenced material came from blood. The CDR3 reads CASSSWRLSEQYF. The DNA is as follows: TGCGCCAGCAGCTCCTGGCGGCTATCTGAGCAGTACTTC.